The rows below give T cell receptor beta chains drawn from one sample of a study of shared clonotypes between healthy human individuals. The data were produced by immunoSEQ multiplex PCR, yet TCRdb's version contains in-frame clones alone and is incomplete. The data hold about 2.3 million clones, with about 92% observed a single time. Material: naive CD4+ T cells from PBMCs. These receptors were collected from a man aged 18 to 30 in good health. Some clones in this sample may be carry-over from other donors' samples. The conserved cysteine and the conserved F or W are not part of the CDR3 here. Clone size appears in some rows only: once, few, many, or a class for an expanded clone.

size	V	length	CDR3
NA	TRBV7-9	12	ASSHGGDQETQY
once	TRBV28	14	ASSFTAGAGDNEQF
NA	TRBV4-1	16	ASSPSRGQGEYNSPLH
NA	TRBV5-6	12	ASSLQGRTDTQY
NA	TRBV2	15	ASSLGLAGLSTDTQY
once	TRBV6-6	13	ATSTVPGGGYEQY
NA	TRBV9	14	ASSVDGVSSYNEQF
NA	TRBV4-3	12	ASSQDRWLETQY
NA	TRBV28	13	ASTIGLGRIYEQY
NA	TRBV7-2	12	ASSLGRFGQPQH
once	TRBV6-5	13	ASSSRSGVTDTQY
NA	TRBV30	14	AWSLKGQDKNYGYT
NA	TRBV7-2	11	ASARYSDYGYT
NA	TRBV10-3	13	ATGQGAASNTEAF
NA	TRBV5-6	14	ASSLGSGSVNYGYT
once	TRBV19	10	ASSVDRETQY
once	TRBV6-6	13	ASQNRGYRHLEQY
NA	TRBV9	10	ASSVDTDTQY
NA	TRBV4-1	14	ASSQPREAGTDTQY
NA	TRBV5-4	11	ASSFSEGGELF
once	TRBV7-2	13	ASSPRAEGTYEQY
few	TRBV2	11	ASRGDSPQPQH
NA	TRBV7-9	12	ASSLGLSEETQY
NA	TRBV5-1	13	ASSPGRASTDTQY